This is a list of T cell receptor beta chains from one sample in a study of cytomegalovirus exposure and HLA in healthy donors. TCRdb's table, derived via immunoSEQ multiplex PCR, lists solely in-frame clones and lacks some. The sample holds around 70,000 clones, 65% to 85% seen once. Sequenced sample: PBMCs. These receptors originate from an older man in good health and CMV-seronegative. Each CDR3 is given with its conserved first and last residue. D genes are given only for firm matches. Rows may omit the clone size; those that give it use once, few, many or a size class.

CDR3 protein: CASRVTQNTGELFF
CDR3 DNA: TGTGCCAGCAGAGTCACTCAAAACACCGGGGAGCTGTTTTTT
D gene: -
clone size: few
J gene: TRBJ2-2
CDR3 length: 14
V gene: TRBV2

CDR3 protein: CASSQSGTGGSNSPLHF
CDR3 DNA: TGCGCCAGCAGTCAATCGGGAACAGGGGGCTCGAATTCACCCCTCCACTTT
D gene: TRBD1
clone size: -
J gene: TRBJ1-6
CDR3 length: 17
V gene: TRBV23-1

CDR3 protein: CASGSGGEQAKNIQYF
CDR3 DNA: TGTGCCAGCGGATCAGGGGGCGAACAGGCCAAAAACATTCAGTACTTC
D gene: TRBD1
clone size: -
J gene: TRBJ2-4
CDR3 length: 16
V gene: TRBV28

CDR3 protein: CASSAGVTGRKSNYGYTF
CDR3 DNA: TGCGCCAGCAGCGCCGGCGTCACAGGGCGGAAATCTAACTATGGCTACACCTTC
D gene: -
clone size: once
J gene: TRBJ1-2
CDR3 length: 18
V gene: TRBV5-1

CDR3 protein: CASSLAGNQPQHF
CDR3 DNA: TGTGCCAGCAGCTTGGCCGGGAATCAGCCCCAGCATTTT
D gene: -
clone size: -
J gene: TRBJ1-5
CDR3 length: 13
V gene: TRBV5-4

CDR3 protein: CASSLAQVGANSPLHF
CDR3 DNA: TGCGCCAGCAGCTTGGCCCAGGTGGGGGCTAATTCACCCCTCCACTTT
D gene: -
clone size: -
J gene: TRBJ1-6
CDR3 length: 16
V gene: TRBV5-1

CDR3 protein: CASSFLSLAGGIDEQFF
CDR3 DNA: TGCGCCAGCAGCTTTCTAAGTCTAGCGGGAGGTATAGATGAGCAGTTCTTC
D gene: TRBD2
clone size: -
J gene: TRBJ2-1
CDR3 length: 17
V gene: TRBV5-1

CDR3 protein: CASSTAGTGGDEQYF
CDR3 DNA: TGTGCCAGCAGCACAGCCGGGACAGGAGGAGACGAGCAGTACTTC
D gene: TRBD1
clone size: -
J gene: TRBJ2-7
CDR3 length: 15
V gene: TRBV7-2

CDR3 protein: CASSVGLAGLIGELFF
CDR3 DNA: TGCGCCAGCAGTGTAGGACTAGCGGGTTTAATCGGGGAGCTGTTTTTT
D gene: TRBD2
clone size: -
J gene: TRBJ2-2
CDR3 length: 16
V gene: TRBV10-2

CDR3 protein: CASATGAAGRETQYF
CDR3 DNA: TGTGCCAGCGCGACGGGGGCAGCGGGGAGAGAGACCCAGTACTTC
D gene: -
clone size: -
J gene: TRBJ2-5
CDR3 length: 15
V gene: TRBV28

CDR3 protein: CSVGDTNYGYTF
CDR3 DNA: TGCAGCGTGGGGGACACCAACTATGGCTACACCTTC
D gene: -
clone size: once
J gene: TRBJ1-2
CDR3 length: 12
V gene: TRBV29-1

CDR3 protein: CASSDAGGGANEQFF
CDR3 DNA: TGTGCCAGCAGTGATGCGGGCGGGGGGGCGAATGAGCAGTTCTTC
D gene: TRBD2
clone size: -
J gene: TRBJ2-1
CDR3 length: 15
V gene: TRBV25-1

CDR3 protein: CASSVDRTGAYEQYF
CDR3 DNA: TGTGCCAGCAGTGTAGACCGCACAGGGGCCTACGAGCAGTACTTC
D gene: TRBD1
clone size: -
J gene: TRBJ2-7
CDR3 length: 15
V gene: TRBV2

CDR3 protein: CASSPLGLVGNEQFF
CDR3 DNA: TGTGCCAGCAGCCCATTGGGACTAGTAGGTAATGAGCAGTTCTTC
D gene: TRBD2
clone size: -
J gene: TRBJ2-1
CDR3 length: 15
V gene: TRBV7-2

CDR3 protein: CASSPRLAAYEQYF
CDR3 DNA: TGTGCCAGTAGTCCCCGACTAGCTGCCTACGAGCAGTACTTC
D gene: TRBD2
clone size: -
J gene: TRBJ2-7
CDR3 length: 14
V gene: TRBV19

CDR3 protein: CASQTGNFGEAFF
CDR3 DNA: TGTGCCAGTCAGACAGGGAATTTTGGTGAAGCTTTCTTT
D gene: TRBD1
clone size: -
J gene: TRBJ1-1
CDR3 length: 13
V gene: TRBV6-1

CDR3 protein: CASSPGGIGYTF
CDR3 DNA: TGTGCCAGCAGTCCAGGGGGCATAGGCTACACCTTC
D gene: TRBD1
clone size: -
J gene: TRBJ1-2
CDR3 length: 12
V gene: TRBV6-5

CDR3 protein: CASSLAHSDTEAFF
CDR3 DNA: TGCGCCAGCAGCTTGGCCCATAGTGACACTGAAGCTTTCTTT
D gene: -
clone size: -
J gene: TRBJ1-1
CDR3 length: 14
V gene: TRBV5-1

CDR3 protein: CASSSGTSRETQYF
CDR3 DNA: TGTGCCAGCAGCTCCGGGACTAGCAGAGAGACCCAGTACTTC
D gene: TRBD2
clone size: few
J gene: TRBJ2-5
CDR3 length: 14
V gene: TRBV7-9

CDR3 protein: CSSSRTSAEQFF
CDR3 DNA: TGTTCCAGCAGCCGGACTAGCGCTGAGCAGTTCTTC
D gene: TRBD2
clone size: -
J gene: TRBJ2-1
CDR3 length: 12
V gene: TRBV7-9

CDR3 protein: CASSRRGSSYEQYF
CDR3 DNA: TGTGCCAGCAGCCGCCGGGGGAGCTCCTACGAGCAGTACTTC
D gene: -
clone size: once
J gene: TRBJ2-7
CDR3 length: 14
V gene: TRBV5-6

CDR3 protein: CASSPRTSQETQYF
CDR3 DNA: TGTGCCAGCTCACCCCGGACATCTCAAGAGACCCAGTACTTC
D gene: -
clone size: few
J gene: TRBJ2-5
CDR3 length: 14
V gene: TRBV18

CDR3 protein: CASSLLGKTTYEQYF
CDR3 DNA: TGTGCCAGCAGCTTGTTAGGAAAGACTACCTACGAGCAGTACTTC
D gene: -
clone size: -
J gene: TRBJ2-7
CDR3 length: 15
V gene: TRBV5-6

CDR3 protein: CASSQDSSASGKYEQYF
CDR3 DNA: TGCGCCAGCAGCCAAGACTCCTCGGCTAGCGGGAAGTACGAGCAGTACTTC
D gene: TRBD2
clone size: few
J gene: TRBJ2-7
CDR3 length: 17
V gene: TRBV4-3

CDR3 protein: CASSSGAPNAETQYF
CDR3 DNA: TGCGCCAGCAGTTCAGGGGCCCCTAATGCCGAGACCCAGTACTTC
D gene: -
clone size: -
J gene: TRBJ2-5
CDR3 length: 15
V gene: TRBV5-1

CDR3 protein: CASSFRQGAGIDNEQFF
CDR3 DNA: TGTGCCAGCAGCTTCCGACAGGGGGCAGGCATTGACAATGAGCAGTTCTTC
D gene: TRBD1
clone size: -
J gene: TRBJ2-1
CDR3 length: 17
V gene: TRBV7-2

CDR3 protein: CASRDRVEQQYF
CDR3 DNA: TGTGCCAGCAGGGACAGGGTAGAACAGCAGTACTTC
D gene: TRBD1
clone size: -
J gene: TRBJ2-7
CDR3 length: 12
V gene: TRBV6-1

CDR3 protein: CASKSGSTDTQYF
CDR3 DNA: TGTGCCAGTAAAAGCGGTAGCACAGATACGCAGTATTTT
D gene: -
clone size: few
J gene: TRBJ2-3
CDR3 length: 13
V gene: TRBV19

CDR3 protein: CASSYSRAGEGYEQYF
CDR3 DNA: TGTGCCAGCAGTTACTCGAGGGCAGGGGAAGGCTACGAGCAGTACTTC
D gene: -
clone size: -
J gene: TRBJ2-7
CDR3 length: 16
V gene: TRBV6-5

CDR3 protein: CATHSAGGREQYF
CDR3 DNA: TGTGCCACCCACTCGGCGGGGGGGCGCGAGCAGTACTTC
D gene: TRBD2
clone size: few
J gene: TRBJ2-7
CDR3 length: 13
V gene: TRBV6-5

CDR3 protein: CASRLTGTGGYEQYF
CDR3 DNA: TGTGCCAGCAGGCTTACCGGGACAGGGGGATACGAGCAGTACTTC
D gene: TRBD1
clone size: -
J gene: TRBJ2-7
CDR3 length: 15
V gene: TRBV6-5

CDR3 protein: CASLIGEQETQYF
CDR3 DNA: TGTGCCAGCCTTATCGGAGAACAAGAGACCCAGTACTTC
D gene: -
clone size: -
J gene: TRBJ2-5
CDR3 length: 13
V gene: TRBV18

CDR3 protein: CASSFQPTPTDTQYF
CDR3 DNA: TGTGCCAGCAGTTTCCAACCTACCCCCACAGATACGCAGTATTTT
D gene: -
clone size: -
J gene: TRBJ2-3
CDR3 length: 15
V gene: TRBV27

CDR3 protein: CAWSSGNTEAFF
CDR3 DNA: TGTGCCTGGAGTTCAGGGAACACTGAAGCTTTCTTT
D gene: -
clone size: -
J gene: TRBJ1-1
CDR3 length: 12
V gene: TRBV30

CDR3 protein: CASREFGNTIYF
CDR3 DNA: TGTGCCAGCAGGGAGTTCGGAAACACCATATATTTT
D gene: -
clone size: many
J gene: TRBJ1-3
CDR3 length: 12
V gene: TRBV2

CDR3 protein: CASSLEGAANYGYTF
CDR3 DNA: TGTGCCAGCAGCTTAGAGGGGGCAGCCAACTATGGCTACACCTTC
D gene: -
clone size: -
J gene: TRBJ1-2
CDR3 length: 15
V gene: TRBV11-2

CDR3 protein: CASSTLKGQGGTEAFF
CDR3 DNA: TGTGCCAGTAGTACACTCAAAGGACAGGGTGGTACTGAAGCTTTCTTT
D gene: TRBD1
clone size: -
J gene: TRBJ1-1
CDR3 length: 16
V gene: TRBV19

CDR3 protein: CAISEDWPTGELFF
CDR3 DNA: TGTGCCATCAGTGAGGATTGGCCGACCGGGGAGCTGTTTTTT
D gene: -
clone size: -
J gene: TRBJ2-2
CDR3 length: 14
V gene: TRBV10-3

CDR3 protein: CASSPPGMSSYEQYF
CDR3 DNA: TGTGCCAGCAGTCCTCCAGGTATGAGCAGTTACGAGCAGTACTTC
D gene: -
clone size: -
J gene: TRBJ2-7
CDR3 length: 15
V gene: TRBV28